This T cell receptor (beta chain) was sequenced during a study of blood T cell repertoires in COVID-19. V was pared by 1 base and J by 3 bases, with 28 bases between. The CDR3 length is 20 residues. Germline V gene sequence: CDR1 MRHNA, CDR2 SNTAGT. The protocol was immunoSEQ multiplex PCR, while the TCRdb copy is restricted to in-frame clones and leaves out a portion. The sample holds hundreds of thousands of clones, roughly 88% seen once. Participant ages covered about 18 to 90 years across about 22 US areas. Categorization into cohorts depended on clinical history that participants reported. Recovery meant two consecutive negative NP/OP PCR tests, professional clearance, or resolved symptoms.

Sequencing was done on a sample of PBMCs or T cells enriched from blood (not recorded which). This sequence was found in a woman in her 30s who had recovered from COVID-19. The chain joins TRBV6-4 to TRBJ2-7; possibly TRBD2 for D (5 bases). This CDR3 is CASSDFVLRLNRRRSYEQYF. In nucleotides, the CDR3 is TGTGCCAGCAGTGACTTCGTTTTGAGACTAAACCGTAGGAGAAGCTACGAGCAGTACTTC.